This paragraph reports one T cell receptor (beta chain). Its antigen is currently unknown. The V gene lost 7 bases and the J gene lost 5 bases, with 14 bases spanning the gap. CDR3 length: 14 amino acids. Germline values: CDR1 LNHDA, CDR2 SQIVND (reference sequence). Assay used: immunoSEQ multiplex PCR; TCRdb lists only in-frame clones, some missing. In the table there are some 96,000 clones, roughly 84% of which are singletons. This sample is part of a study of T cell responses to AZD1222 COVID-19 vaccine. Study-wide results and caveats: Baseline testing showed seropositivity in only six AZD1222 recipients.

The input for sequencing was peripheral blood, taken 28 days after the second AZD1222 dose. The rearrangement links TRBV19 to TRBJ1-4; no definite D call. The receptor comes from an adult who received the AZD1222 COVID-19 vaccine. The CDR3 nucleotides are TGTGCCAGTAACCCGGGGAGACCAAATGAAAAACTGTTTTTT. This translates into CASNPGRPNEKLFF.